The present TCR beta chain was sequenced within a study of blood T cell repertoires in COVID-19. Background on the study: Acute-phase and convalescent COVID-19 samples originated in the United States, Italy and Spain. The cDNA or gDNA used as material had been derived from T cells, B-cell-depleted T cells, or PBMCs.

The V and J ends lost 4 bases and 2 bases, in that order; junction bases with no gene match: 9. This CDR3 has 16 residues. Germline lookup yields CDR1 KGHDR and CDR2 SFDVKD. Profiling relied on immunoSEQ multiplex PCR, and the TCRdb table lists in-frame clones only, not all of them. Here the sample spans fewer than 500,000 clones, roughly 90% being singletons. This clone occurred once. Sequenced material: peripheral blood. The chain carries TRBV24-1 and TRBJ2-5, with 7 bases identical to TRBD1. The sequence came from a man between 18 and 29 years old with COVID-19, enrolled during active disease. DNA for the CDR3: TGTGCCACCAGTGACCCGACAGGGCCTCATCAAGAGACCCAGTACTTC. Amino acid sequence: CATSDPTGPHQETQYF.